This T cell receptor beta chain comes out of a study of graft-versus-host responses after intestinal transplantation. Whole-study findings and limits: Early after transplant, HvG declines were associated with peak levels of circulating GvH clones. GvH clones occurred in recipient marrow; some first appeared in ileum or blood.

Concerning this clone: Its cognate antigen is unknown.

Profiling relied on immunoSEQ multiplex PCR, and the TCRdb table lists in-frame clones only, not all of them. The sample has fewer than 150,000 clones, just over 90% seen once. The source was unstimulated CD4+ T cells sorted from spleen or lymph node cells, collected before intestinal transplant. The sequence was obtained from a human donor who received an intestinal transplant.

The CDR3 spells CASSRSEQGVGQPQHF. The DNA for the CDR3 is TGTGCCAGTAGTCGGTCCGAACAGGGGGTAGGACAGCCCCAGCATTTT. V gene TRBV19 combines with J gene TRBJ1-5; 8 bases fit TRBD1. The CDR3 length is 16 residues. Looked up from germline, CDR1 is LNHDA and CDR2 is SQIVND (reference sequence). The junction had 13 bases not matched to a gene; V was cut back by 5 bases and J by 7 bases.